This T cell receptor beta chain was recovered during a study of T cell responses to AZD1222 COVID-19 vaccine. Whole-study findings and limits: Of the AZD1222 recipients, only 5 or 6 were seropositive at baseline. Donors were chiefly white British, with a greater number of females, and clonal diversity was perhaps underestimated.

As to this clone: Its antigen remains unknown.

Repertoires were generated with immunoSEQ multiplex PCR, while TCRdb's copy carries only in-frame clones and drops some. The table lists over 120,000 clones, around 93% of them singletons, with 3% to 4% in the top ten. Pooled in the analysis were second doses at about 4 or about 12 weeks. Trimming cost V 3 bases and J 5 bases, with 12 bases left between them. This CDR3 is built from 14 residues. Germline V gene data show CDR1 as MDHEN and CDR2 as SYDVKM. The chain couples TRBV28 to TRBJ2-3; D gene unclear. This TCR derives from an adult who received the AZD1222 COVID-19 vaccine. This specimen consisted of peripheral blood, obtained 28 days after the second AZD1222 dose. CDR3 DNA sequence: TGTGCCAGCAGTTTGTCGCGAGTGCAAGATACGCAGTATTTT. This translates into CASSLSRVQDTQYF.